This TCR beta chain was recovered during a study of blood T cells in healthy people across ages. This clonotype was detected a few times. It was with a sample-barcoded 5' primer and a J-beta primer mix that a second PCR of roughly 7 to 12 cycles was run. TCRdb reprocessed the 5' RACE reads via MiXCR and lists one record per CDR3 protein. The table has 750,000 to 950,000 distinct CDR3 sequences, about 28% seen once. V was shortened by 4 bases and J by 4 bases, with 13 bases between the two germline ends. The germline V gene has CDR1 SGHDN and CDR2 FVKESK. The CDR3 loop spans 14 amino acids. The sample also formed part of further work on T cells of mothers and their children. Per that paper: Versus unrelated pairs, overlap was slightly higher in related mother-child pairs, without reaching significance.

The specimen was blood. V and J are TRBV14 and TRBJ1-2, with D possibly matching TRBD1 (5 bases). This TCR was recovered from a woman aged 40-49 years in good health. CDR3 protein: CASSRDVGSYGYTF. As DNA, the CDR3 is TGTGCCAGCAGCCGGGACGTTGGGAGCTATGGCTACACCTTC.